Below, 13 T cell receptor beta chains from the same sample are listed, as sequenced in a study of blood T cell repertoires in COVID-19. Sequenced by immunoSEQ multiplex PCR; TCRdb stores in-frame clones only, minus some. The sample contains 140,000 or so clones, roughly 89% of which appear only once. Source material: peripheral blood. The receptors derive from a woman between 50 and 59 years old with active or convalescent COVID-19.

This clone has only one observation. The chain combines TRBV27 with TRBJ2-1; D may be TRBD1 (6 bases). The CDR3 length is 16 residues. The V and J ends lost 0 bases and 4 bases respectively, with 13 bases between them. Germline CDR1 and CDR2: MNHEY and SMNVEV (reference sequence). This chain's CDR3 is CASSLSGTGHYNEQFF. The CDR3 DNA reads as TGTGCCAGCAGTTTATCGGGAACAGGGCATTACAATGAGCAGTTCTTC.

The rearrangement joins TRBV30 to TRBJ1-6; TRBD1 aligns across 7 bases. The V gene end was trimmed by 3 bases and the J gene end by 7 bases; junction bases not matched to a gene: 24. Germline V gene lookup returns CDR1 GTSNPN and CDR2 SVGIG (reference sequence). The CDR3 runs 20 residues. The CDR3 coding sequence is TGTGCCTGGAGAGGGGGACAGAATGGAAATCGAGCTCTTTCCAATTCACCCCTCCACTTT. It encodes CAWRGGQNGNRALSNSPLHF.

The chain joins TRBV30 to TRBJ2-2; tentative D call: TRBD2 (6 bases). The V end was cut by 0 bases, the J end by 3 bases, with 11 bases between. Germline V lookup: CDR1 GTSNPN, CDR2 SVGIG (reference sequence). This CDR3 region has 15 residues. The CDR3 loop is CAWSVGSGDTGELFF. Here the CDR3 DNA reads TGTGCCTGGAGTGTAGGTAGCGGAGACACCGGGGAGCTGTTTTTT.

This chain links TRBV10-3 with TRBJ2-5; D ambiguous. CDR1 and CDR2 from the germline V gene are ENHRY and SYGVKD. The CDR3 consists of 13 residues. With 5 bases removed from V and 5 bases from J, the gap between germline ends came to 12 bases. CDR3 residues: CAISTEIGETQYF. The DNA of the CDR3 is TGTGCCATCAGTACCGAAATCGGTGAGACCCAGTACTTC.

This chain uses TRBV7-3 with TRBJ2-3; D may be TRBD2 (7 bases). Germline V gene data show CDR1 as SGHTA and CDR2 as FQGTGA. Trimming left V 0 bases short and J 2 bases short, with 18 bases between. The CDR3 consists of 18 residues. CDR3 amino acids: CASSLTYLSGGPTDTQYF. The CDR3 DNA reads TGTGCCAGCAGCTTAACGTACCTCTCGGGGGGCCCCACAGATACGCAGTATTTT.

J is TRBJ2-7 and V is TRBV25-1; 8 bases fit TRBD2. J was trimmed by 6 bases and V by 2 bases; bases with no gene match: 12. Germline V lookup: CDR1 MGHDK, CDR2 SYGVNS. This CDR3 region has 16 residues. Here the CDR3 reads CASSEVPGGGFGEQYF. The CDR3 bases are TGTGCCAGCAGTGAAGTCCCCGGGGGGGGGTTCGGCGAGCAGTACTTC.

This chain joins TRBV4-3 and TRBJ1-4, with D maybe TRBD1 (5 bases). This CDR3 comprises 18 residues. V shed 1 base and J shed 4 bases, with 19 bases lying between them. Germline CDR1 LGHNA, CDR2 YSLEER. CDR3 sequence reads: CASSQGLRVAGDNEKLFF. In DNA form, the CDR3 reads TGCGCCAGCAGCCAAGGTCTTAGGGTGGCGGGGGATAATGAAAAACTGTTTTTT.

In regard to this clone: The same CDR3 also results from other DNA sequences found in this sample. The chain is built from TRBV7-3 and TRBJ1-1; D possibly corresponds to TRBD1 (5 bases). CDR3 length: 15 residues. V dropped 0 bases and J dropped 1 base, with 9 bases sitting between them. CDR1 and CDR2 from the germline V gene are SGHTA and FQGTGA. CDR3 residues: CASSLTGLQNTEAFF. The CDR3 nucleotides are TGTGCCAGCAGCTTAACGGGACTGCAGAACACTGAAGCTTTCTTT.

V gene TRBV30 combines with J gene TRBJ1-1; weak D call: TRBD1 (5 bases). This CDR3 is built from 11 residues. From germline, CDR1 is GTSNPN and CDR2 SVGIG (reference sequence). Trimming left V 0 bases short and J 8 bases short, with 7 bases between. This CDR3 is CAWSVDREAFF. CDR3 coding DNA: TGTGCCTGGAGTGTAGACAGAGAAGCTTTCTTT.

The chain uses TRBV5-1 and TRBJ1-5; 7 bases align to TRBD1. The CDR3 extends over 14 amino acids. Trimming cost V 4 bases and J 3 bases; bases outside gene matches: 4. Germline V gene sequence: CDR1 SGHRS, CDR2 YFSETQ. The CDR3 DNA follows: TGCGCCAGCAGCCCACAGGGGAACAATCAGCCCCAGCATTTT. Its protein product is CASSPQGNNQPQHF. Full variable domain (missing parts from reference TRBV5-1 and TRBJ1-5): KAGVTQTPRYLIKTRGQQVTLSCSPISGHRSVSWYQQTPGQGLQFLFEYFSETQRNKGNFPGRFSGRQFSNSRSEMNVSTLELGDSALYLCASSPQGNNQPQHFGDGTRLSIL.

This clone was found once. The V and J genes are TRBV12-3 or TRBV12-4 and TRBJ1-6; D might be TRBD1 (6 bases). The CDR3 loop spans 13 amino acids. V was shortened by 7 bases and J by 9 bases, with 13 bases between the two germline ends. CDR3: CASTSNRVSPLHF. CDR3 sequence (DNA): TGTGCCAGCACGTCCAACAGGGTTTCACCCCTCCACTTT.

The gene calls are TRBV3-1 (or the pseudogene TRBV3-2) and TRBJ2-3, with 8 bases lining up with TRBD1. This CDR3 contains 16 residues. The V and J ends lost 5 bases and 7 bases, in that order; junction bases with no gene match: 14. Looked up from germline, CDR1 is LGHDT and CDR2 is YNNKEL (reference sequence). DNA of the CDR3: TGTGCCAGCAGCGATCCCGGGACAGGCCTCATGAATACGCAGTATTTT. Residues: CASSDPGTGLMNTQYF.

The chain is built from TRBV15 and TRBJ2-1; weak D call: TRBD2 (5 bases). Trimming cost V 5 bases and J 2 bases, with 13 bases left between them. This CDR3 comprises 15 residues. Looked up from germline, CDR1 is LNHNV and CDR2 is YYDKDF (reference sequence). CDR3 sequence: CATSPRSGPYNEQFF. CDR3 DNA sequence: TGTGCCACCAGCCCTCGCAGCGGACCCTACAATGAGCAGTTCTTC.